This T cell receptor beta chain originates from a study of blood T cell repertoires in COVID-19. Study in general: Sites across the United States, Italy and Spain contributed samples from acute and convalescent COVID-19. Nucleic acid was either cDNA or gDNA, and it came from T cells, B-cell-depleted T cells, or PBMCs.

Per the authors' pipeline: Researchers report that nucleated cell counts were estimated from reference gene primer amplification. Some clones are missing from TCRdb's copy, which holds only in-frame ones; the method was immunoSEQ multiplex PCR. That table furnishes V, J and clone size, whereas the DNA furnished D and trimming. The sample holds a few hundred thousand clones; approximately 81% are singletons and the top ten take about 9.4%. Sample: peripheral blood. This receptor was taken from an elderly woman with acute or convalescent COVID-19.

CDR3 sequence (DNA): TGTGCCAGCAGTTTATTATCTCAGCCCCAGCATTTT. This gives the protein CASSLLSQPQHF. This chain uses TRBV28 with TRBJ1-5; no clear D gene. The CDR3 length is 12 residues. Germline CDR1 and CDR2: MDHEN and SYDVKM. Trimming took 1 base from V and 6 from J, leaving 4 bases between them.